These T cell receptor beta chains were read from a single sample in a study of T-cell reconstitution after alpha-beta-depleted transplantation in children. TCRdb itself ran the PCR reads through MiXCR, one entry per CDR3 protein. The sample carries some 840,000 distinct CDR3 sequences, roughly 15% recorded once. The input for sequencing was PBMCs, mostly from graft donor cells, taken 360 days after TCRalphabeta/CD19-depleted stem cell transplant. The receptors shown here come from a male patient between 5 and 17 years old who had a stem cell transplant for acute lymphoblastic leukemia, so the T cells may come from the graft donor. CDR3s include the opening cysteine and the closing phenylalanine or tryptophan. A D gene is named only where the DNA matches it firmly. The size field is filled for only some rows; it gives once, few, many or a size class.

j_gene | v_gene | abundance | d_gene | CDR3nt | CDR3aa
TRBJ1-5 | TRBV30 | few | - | TGTGCCTGGAGTCGCAGGGCTGGCAATCAGCCCCAGCATTTT | CAWSRRAGNQPQHF
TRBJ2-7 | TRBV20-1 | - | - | TGCAGTGTCACCTTCCCCTACGAGCAGTACTTC | CSVTFPYEQYF
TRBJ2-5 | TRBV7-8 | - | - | TGTGCCAGCAGGACTTGGGACTCTCCCAAAGACACCCAGTACTTC | CASRTWDSPKDTQYF
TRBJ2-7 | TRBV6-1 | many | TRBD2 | TGTGCCAGCAGCGCGGGAGGGGTATCCTACGAGCAGTACTTC | CASSAGGVSYEQYF
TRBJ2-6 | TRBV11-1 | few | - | TGTGCCAGCAGCTTAGGCCCAGGCTCGGCCTCTGGGGCCAACGTCCTGACTTTC | CASSLGPGSASGANVLTF
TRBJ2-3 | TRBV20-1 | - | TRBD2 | TGCAGTGCTTCTTTCACTAGCGGGAAACCATTCACAGATACGCAGTATTTT | CSASFTSGKPFTDTQYF
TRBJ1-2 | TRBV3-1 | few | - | TGTGCCAGCAGCCAAGGAGGGGTTTACGGCTACACCTTC | CASSQGGVYGYTF
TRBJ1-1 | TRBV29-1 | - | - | TGCAGCGTTGGATTGGGGCCGAACACTGAAGCTTTCTTT | CSVGLGPNTEAFF
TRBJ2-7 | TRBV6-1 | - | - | TGTGCCAGCTACCGGGACCTCACTCGCGACGAGCAGTACTTC | CASYRDLTRDEQYF
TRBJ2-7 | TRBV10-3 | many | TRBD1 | TGTGCCATCAGGGGGACAGGACGTAACGAGCAGTACTTC | CAIRGTGRNEQYF
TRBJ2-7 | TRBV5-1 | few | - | TGCGCCAGCAGCCCCACCGGGGACCCTATCTACGAGCAGTACTTC | CASSPTGDPIYEQYF
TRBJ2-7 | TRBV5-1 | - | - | TGCGCCAGTAACCCGGAAGGGGGATCCTACGAGCAGTACTTC | CASNPEGGSYEQYF
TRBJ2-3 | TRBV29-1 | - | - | TGCAGCGTTGACCCCCGGGATAGTACGCAGTATTTT | CSVDPRDSTQYF
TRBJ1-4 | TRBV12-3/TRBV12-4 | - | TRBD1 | TGTGCCAGCAGATTCGACAGGGAAAATGAAAAACTGTTTTTT | CASRFDRENEKLFF
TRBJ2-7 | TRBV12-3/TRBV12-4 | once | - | TGTGCCACCCTTGGACACCCCTACGAGCAGTACTTC | CATLGHPYEQYF
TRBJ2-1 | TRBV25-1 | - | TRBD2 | TGTGCCAGCAGTGAATGGACTAGCGGGCTCAATGAGCAGTTCTTC | CASSEWTSGLNEQFF
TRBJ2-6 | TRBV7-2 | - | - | TGTGCCAGCACCCCGTGGGTCTCTGGGGCCAACGTCCTGACTTTC | CASTPWVSGANVLTF
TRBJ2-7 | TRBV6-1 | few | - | TGTGCCAGCAGCCCTATTAGGCAGCCCCTCTACGAGCAGTACTTC | CASSPIRQPLYEQYF
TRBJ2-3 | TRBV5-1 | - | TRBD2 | TGCGCCAGCAGGACATTTTCGGGACTAGAAAATACGCAGTATTTT | CASRTFSGLENTQYF
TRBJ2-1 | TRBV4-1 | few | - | TGCGCCAGCAGCCAAGCCCCTTTTCGGGGCAAGGAGCAGTTCTTC | CASSQAPFRGKEQFF
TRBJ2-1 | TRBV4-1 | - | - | TGCGCCAGCAGCTCCGAGTTAGGCGGCTCCTACAATGAGCAGTTCTTC | CASSSELGGSYNEQFF
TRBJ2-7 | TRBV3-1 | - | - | TGTGCCAGCAGCCAAGATGAAGGAGGGCCTGACGAGCAGTACTTC | CASSQDEGGPDEQYF
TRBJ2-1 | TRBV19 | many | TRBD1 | TGTGCCAGTAGCTATGGCCGGGACAGACTATACAATGAGCAGTTCTTC | CASSYGRDRLYNEQFF
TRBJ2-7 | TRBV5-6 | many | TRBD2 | TGTGCCAGCAGTCCTTTCCTGACTAGCGGGAGGGTATCGCAGTACTTC | CASSPFLTSGRVSQYF
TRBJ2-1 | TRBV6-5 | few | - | TGTGCCAGCAGTTATGTCTCTTCCAATGAGCAGTTCTTC | CASSYVSSNEQFF
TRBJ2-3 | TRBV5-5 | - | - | TGTGCCAGGGACAAGGCCCTCGAGGGCACAGATACGCAGTATTTT | CARDKALEGTDTQYF
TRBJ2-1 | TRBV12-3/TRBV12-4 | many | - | TGTGCCAGCAGTTTTAGGGGGGGTGGGTCATACAATGAGCAGTTCTTC | CASSFRGGGSYNEQFF
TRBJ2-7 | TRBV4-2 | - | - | TGTGCCAGCAGCCAAGATCTTGGGGCGCTATCCTACGAGCAGTACTTC | CASSQDLGALSYEQYF
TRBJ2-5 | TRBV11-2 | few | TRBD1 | TGTGCCAGCAGCTTAGATGTAGTTTATGGGGACAGTGAGACCCAGTACTTC | CASSLDVVYGDSETQYF
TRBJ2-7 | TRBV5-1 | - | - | TGCGCCAGCAGCCCGGGGCTAGTAAATGACTTCTACGAGCAGTACTTC | CASSPGLVNDFYEQYF
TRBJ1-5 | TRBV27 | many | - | TGTGCCAGCAGGGAACTCGACAGACCTCATCAGCCCCAGCATTTT | CASRELDRPHQPQHF
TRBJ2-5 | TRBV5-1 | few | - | TGCGCCAGCAGCTTCCTACAGGCATCGGAGACCCAGTACTTC | CASSFLQASETQYF
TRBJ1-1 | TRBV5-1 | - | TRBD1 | TGCGCCAGCAGGGCCTCCCCGAAGAAAACAGGGGGGACTGAAGCTTTCTTT | CASRASPKKTGGTEAFF
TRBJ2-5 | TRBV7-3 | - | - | TGTGCCAGCAGCTTATTCGGTGGAGGGCGGGAGACCCAGTACTTC | CASSLFGGGRETQYF
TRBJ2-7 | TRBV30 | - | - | TGTGCCTGGAACAGACAGGCCTACGAGCAGTACTTC | CAWNRQAYEQYF
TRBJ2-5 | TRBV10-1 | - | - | TGCGCCAGCAGTGAGCTAACTAGCTGGGGCAAGGCCCAGTACTTC | CASSELTSWGKAQYF
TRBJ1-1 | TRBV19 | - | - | TGTGCCAGTAGTATTGGGGCACAGGAGACTTTCTTT | CASSIGAQETFF
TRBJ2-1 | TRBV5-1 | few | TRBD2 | TGCGCCAGCAGTGGACTAGTTGCCGTCTCCTACAATGAGCAGTTCTTC | CASSGLVAVSYNEQFF
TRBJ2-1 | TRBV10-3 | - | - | TGTGCCATCAGTGAGTTTGACAGGGAGGGGGGCCATGAGCAGTTCTTC | CAISEFDREGGHEQFF
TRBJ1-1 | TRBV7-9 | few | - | TGTGCCAGCAGCGCACCCAGGGCGAACACTGAAGCTTTCTTT | CASSAPRANTEAFF
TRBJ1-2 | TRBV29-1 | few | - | TGCAGCGTGCGGGGGGAAGCGACTAACTATGGCTACACCTTC | CSVRGEATNYGYTF
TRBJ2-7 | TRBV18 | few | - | TGTGCCAGCTCACCGGCCGGGCTAACCTACGAGCAGTACTTC | CASSPAGLTYEQYF
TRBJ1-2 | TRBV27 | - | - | TGTGCCAGCAGTCTTCATCGGGACCGGATTCGAGGCTACACCTTC | CASSLHRDRIRGYTF
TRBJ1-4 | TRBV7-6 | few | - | TGTGCCAGCGGTTCTCAGAGGGTTGGGTACGAAAAACTGTTTTTT | CASGSQRVGYEKLFF
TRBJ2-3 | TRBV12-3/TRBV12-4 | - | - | TGTGCCAGCAGTCTTCTACCGGGTTTCACTCACGATACGCAGTATTTT | CASSLLPGFTHDTQYF
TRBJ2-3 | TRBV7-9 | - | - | TGTGCCAGCAGTTTCGGAGAGGATACGCAGTATTTT | CASSFGEDTQYF
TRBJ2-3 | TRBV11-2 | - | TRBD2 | TGTGCCAGCAGGGGGGGGGACACAGATACGCAGTATTTT | CASRGGDTDTQYF
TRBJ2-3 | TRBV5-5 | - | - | TGTGCCAGCAGCCCGGGAGAGGTGCGCGATACGCAGTATTTT | CASSPGEVRDTQYF
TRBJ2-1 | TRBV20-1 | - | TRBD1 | TGCAGTGCCACCCGGGCAGACAGGGGGCGACCCTACAATGAGCAGTTCTTC | CSATRADRGRPYNEQFF
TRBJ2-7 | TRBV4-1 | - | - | TGCGCCAGCAGCCAAGGGCCAGTTAAGGTGGGTTACGAGCAGTACTTC | CASSQGPVKVGYEQYF
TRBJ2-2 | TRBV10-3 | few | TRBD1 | TGTGCCATCACCAAGGACAGGGCGAACACCGGGGAGCTGTTTTTT | CAITKDRANTGELFF